This T cell receptor (beta chain) was documented in a study of blood T cell repertoires in COVID-19. V lost 5 bases and J 6 bases, leaving 20 bases between the germline ends. The length of the CDR3 is 15 residues. Germline loops: CDR1 SGHTA, CDR2 FQGNSA. This clone was observed once. Sequencing was performed with immunoSEQ multiplex PCR; in TCRdb, only in-frame clones are kept and a portion is missing. The repertoire has roughly 300,000 clones, about four fifths of them found once; the top ten carry roughly 10%. The sequenced material came from peripheral blood. The sequence derives from a woman aged 45 to 65 who had recovered from COVID-19. This rearrangement joins TRBV7-2 to TRBJ2-7; a possible D gene is TRBD2 (6 bases). CDR3 sequence reads: CASSPEGILTSEQYF. CDR3 DNA sequence: TGTGCCAGCAGCCCGGAGGGGATCCTAACCTCCGAGCAGTACTTC.